The 8 T cell receptor beta chains given below trace back to one sample, sequenced in a study of shared clonotypes between healthy human individuals. Terminally differentiated effector memory CD45RA+ cells were left out of the naive CD8 fraction, which was CD45RO-negative and positively selected for CCR7. Profiled with immunoSEQ multiplex PCR; TCRdb holds only in-frame clones, not every one. Found here are over 2,000,000 clones, about 93% of them singletons; the top ten hold around 1.7%. The specimen sequenced was naive CD8+ T cells from PBMCs. These receptors were collected from a man in his late teens or twenties in good health. Some clones in this sample may be carry-over from other donors' samples.

The chain couples TRBV7-2 to TRBJ2-1; 12 bases are shared with TRBD2. This CDR3 comprises 16 residues. Unmatched junction bases numbered 6, after V lost 2 bases and J lost 7 bases. Germline CDR1 reads SGHTA; CDR2 reads FQGNSA. CDR3 nucleotides: TGTGCCAGCAGCTTACCGACTAGCGGGAGTAAGAATGAGCAGTTCTTC. It encodes CASSLPTSGSKNEQFF.

The chain joins TRBV27 to TRBJ2-2; unclear D gene. Germline loops: CDR1 MNHEY, CDR2 SMNVEV (reference sequence). The CDR3 sequence is 15 residues long. V lost 5 bases and J 6 bases, leaving 16 bases between the germline ends. The CDR3 DNA reads TGTGCCAGCAGTAATTACTTCTGGGGTTCCGGGGAGCTGTTTTTT. Translated, it gives CASSNYFWGSGELFF.

The chain uses TRBV27 and TRBJ2-1; maybe TRBD2 (5 bases). Germline loops: CDR1 MNHEY, CDR2 SMNVEV (reference sequence). V lost 5 bases and J lost 8, with 19 bases in between. This CDR3 is 15 amino acids long. For the CDR3, the DNA is TGTGCCAGCAGTCCACCGGGAACGCCCTTGGATGAGCAGTTCTTC. This sequence encodes CASSPPGTPLDEQFF.

CDR3 DNA: TGTGCCAGCAGCCACGGCGTGGGGAAGGACGAGCAGTACTTC. This encodes CASSHGVGKDEQYF. V and J are TRBV4-2 and TRBJ2-7; D not resolved. Germline CDR1 reads LGHNA; CDR2 reads YNFKEQ. V shed 3 bases and J shed 5 bases, with 14 bases lying between them. This CDR3 comprises 14 residues.

V is TRBV2 and J is TRBJ1-2; TRBD1 might be the D (6 bases). The CDR3 sequence is 13 residues long. Per germline, CDR1 SNHLY and CDR2 FYNNEI. Trimming stripped 3 bases from V and 4 bases from J, with 9 bases between. CDR3: CASSDPGAYGYTF. The CDR3 nucleotides read TGTGCCAGCAGTGACCCAGGGGCCTATGGCTACACCTTC.

V usage is TRBV7-2 and J usage is TRBJ2-7, with a weak D call TRBD1 (6 bases). Germline CDR1 is SGHTA and CDR2 is FQGNSA. V lost 4 bases and J lost 4, with 17 bases in between. The CDR3 is 15 amino acids. The CDR3 is CASSYPQGPLYEQYF. In nucleotides, the CDR3 is TGTGCCAGCAGCTACCCACAGGGACCACTATACGAGCAGTACTTC.

The V gene is TRBV9, the J gene TRBJ1-2, with 8 bases that match TRBD1. This CDR3 is built from 18 residues. Trimming took 4 bases from V and 5 from J; bases not matched to a gene: 19. Per the germline V gene, CDR1 is SGDLS and CDR2 is YYNGEE. The CDR3 spells CASSIGTGLQDLRYGYTF. DNA for the CDR3: TGTGCCAGCAGCATCGGGACAGGCCTACAGGATTTGCGATATGGCTACACCTTC.

This rearrangement joins TRBV15 to TRBJ2-7; the D gene is possibly TRBD1 (5 bases). This CDR3 contains 15 residues. Germline values: CDR1 LNHNV, CDR2 YYDKDF (reference sequence). V was trimmed by 1 base and J by 2 bases, leaving 12 bases between them. CDR3 DNA: TGTGCCACCAGCAGAGTTGCAGGGCCCACCTACGAGCAGTACTTC. It is translated as CATSRVAGPTYEQYF. Based on the CDR3 plus reference TRBV15 and TRBJ2-7, the full variable domain is DAMVIQNPRYQVTQFGKPVTLSCSQTLNHNVMYWYQQKSSQAPKLLFHYYDKDFNNEADTPDNFQSRRPNTSFCFLDIRSPGLGDTAMYLCATSRVAGPTYEQYFGPGTRLTVT.